The sequence of this TCR beta chain was determined in a study of blood T cell repertoires in COVID-19. As for the study in general: T cells, B-cell-depleted T cells, or PBMCs provided the cDNA or gDNA that served as material.

This clone was seen once. Enrollees, roughly 18 to 89 years old, lived in fewer than 25 US areas. Donors were grouped by their self-reported clinical history. V lost 1 base and J 2 bases, leaving 7 bases between the germline ends. The CDR3 runs 14 residues. CDR1 and CDR2 (germline): MNHEY, SMNVEV (reference sequence). In the study's own analysis: Estimated nucleated cell counts came from reference gene primer amplification. TCRdb keeps only in-frame clones here, not all; method: immunoSEQ multiplex PCR. V and J calls and clone size are copied from that table; D and trimming were computed from the DNA. Seen here are 150,000 to 170,000 clones, 84% observed once, and the top ten hold about 7.7%.

The sample comprised PBMCs or T cells enriched from blood (not recorded which). The V gene is TRBV27, the J gene TRBJ2-3; no definite D call. The clonotype comes from a man aged 45-65 years who had recovered from COVID-19. CDR3 amino acids: CASSLWQATDTQYF. CDR3 sequence (DNA): TGTGCCAGCAGTTTATGGCAGGCCACAGATACGCAGTATTTT.